A single sample is the source of the 22 T cell receptor beta chains below, sequenced in a study of T cells in Graves' hyperthyroidism and ophthalmopathy. Regions amplified from RNA transcripts were the TCR beta CDR3 regions. TCR CDR3 regions were first amplified by RT-PCR with HTBI primers. From the multiplex PCR reads, TCRdb called clonotypes with MiXCR, one entry per CDR3 protein. The sample shows 650,000 to 800,000 distinct CDR3 sequences, about 45% of them seen only once. Sample: peripheral blood or thyroid tissue (not recorded which). The receptors were gathered from an adult man with Graves' disease, either hyperthyroidism or ophthalmopathy (not recorded which).

This clonotype was seen once. A much larger clone differs by one base, so this may be a read error. The chain joins TRBV10-3 to TRBJ1-1, with 9 bases lining up with TRBD1. CDR1 is ENHRY, CDR2 SYGVKD, per germline. CDR3 size: 16 residues. Unmatched junction bases numbered 9, after V lost 6 bases and J lost 1 base. The CDR3 region is CAISGPGQGANTEAFF. The CDR3 DNA reads TGTGCCATCAGCGGACCGGGACAGGGTGCGAACACTGAAGCTTTCTTT.

This clonotype was detected many times. The genes are TRBV13 and TRBJ1-2; D is perhaps TRBD1 (6 bases). The CDR3 has 13 residues. CDR1 is PRHDT and CDR2 is FYEKMQ in the germline V gene (reference sequence). V lost 5 bases and J lost 5, with 12 bases in between. CDR3 region: CASSGRDNYGYTF. The CDR3 DNA reads TGTGCCAGCAGCGGCCGGGACAATTATGGCTACACCTTC.

This clonotype was seen repeatedly, ten times or more. This rearrangement joins TRBV5-8 to TRBJ2-2; D gene ambiguous. The CDR3 covers 11 residues. The V end was cut by 1 base, the J end by 8 bases, with 3 bases between. Germline CDR1 reads SGHTS; CDR2 reads YDEGEE. The CDR3 region has the DNA TGTGCCAGCAGCTTGCCTGGGGAGCTGTTTTTT. It translates to CASSLPGELFF.

This chain uses TRBV10-2 with TRBJ1-2; perhaps TRBD1 as D (6 bases). Deletions cut 6 bases from V and 10 bases from J, with 15 bases between. Per germline, CDR1 WSHSY and CDR2 SAAADI. CDR3 length: 12 amino acids. The CDR3 DNA reads TGCGCCAGCAGGACAGACAGGAGCGACTACACCTTC. Translation: CASRTDRSDYTF.

This clonotype was observed many times. An end of the junction differs from the germline gene, which may be a read error. This CDR3 is CASSQGYGLQETQYF. In DNA form, the CDR3 reads TGTGCTAGCAGCCAGGGGTACGGCCTACAAGAGACCCAGTACTTC. The chain has TRBV7-7 and TRBJ2-5; D might be TRBD1 (6 bases). The length of the CDR3 is 15 residues. Germline V gene lookup returns CDR1 SSHAT and CDR2 FNYEAQ (reference sequence).

This clonotype appeared a few times. This chain links TRBV2 with TRBJ1-1; 7 bases map to TRBD1. The CDR3 spans 15 residues. V was pared by 6 bases and J by 0 bases, with 7 bases of the junction left unmatched. Germline CDR1 is SNHLY and CDR2 is FYNNEI. The CDR3 reads CASSLGGLMNTEAFF. The CDR3 DNA is TGTGCCAGCAGCCTAGGGGGCTTGATGAACACTGAAGCTTTCTTT.

The chain has TRBV29-1 and TRBJ1-1; TRBD1 matches 8 bases. The germline gives CDR1 SQVTM, CDR2 ANQGSEA. V trimming: 4 bases; J trimming: 3 bases; junction bases outside the gene matches: 7. This CDR3 region has 14 residues. DNA of the CDR3: TGCAGCGTTGGCCACAGGGGGGCCCACACTGAAGCTTTCTTT. This translates into CSVGHRGAHTEAFF. Full variable domain (rest looked up from reference TRBV29-1 and TRBJ1-1): SAVISQKPSRDICQRGTSLTIQCQVDSQVTMMFWYRQQPGQSLTLIATANQGSEATYESGFVIDKFPISRPNLTFSTLTVSNMSPEDSSIYLCSVGHRGAHTEAFFGQGTRLTVV.

With respect to this clonotype: The CDR3 ends on some other residue instead of the conserved phenylalanine or tryptophan, so this is likely a read error. The DNA is left out, because the CDR3 cannot be placed on it with certainty; the CDR3 is given as TCRdb lists it. The chain employs TRBV7-2 and TRBJ1-4. The CDR3 has 9 residues if both end residues are counted. The germline gives CDR1 SGHTA, CDR2 FQGNSA. This CDR3 reads CASSVRLGY.

This clonotype appeared many times. This chain links TRBV2 with TRBJ1-3; no clear D gene. CDR1 is SNHLY and CDR2 is FYNNEI in the germline V gene. This CDR3 region has 13 residues. Trimming took off 7 bases at V and 4 bases at J, with 11 bases between the two ends. CDR3: CASTKDGGNTIYF. The CDR3 coding sequence is TGTGCCAGCACGAAGGACGGCGGAAACACCATATATTTT.

This clonotype showed up many times. The chain recombines TRBV24-1 with TRBJ1-1; 8 bases map to TRBD1. Germline V gives CDR1 KGHDR, CDR2 SFDVKD. The CDR3 has 12 residues. V dropped 6 bases and J dropped 4; count of bases not matched to a gene: 0. In nucleotides, the CDR3 is TGTGCCACCAGTACAGGGGGCACTGAAGCTTTCTTT. It codes for CATSTGGTEAFF.

This rearrangement joins TRBV15 to TRBJ2-6; 7 bases map to TRBD1. Per the germline V gene, CDR1 is LNHNV and CDR2 is YYDKDF (reference sequence). The CDR3 has 14 residues. The ends lost 10 bases at V and 2 bases at J; junction bases unmatched: 5. CDR3: CASSTGTGANVLTF. The CDR3 DNA sequence: TGTGCCAGCTCGACAGGGACTGGGGCCAACGTCCTGACTTTC.

This clonotype was picked up many times. This chain joins TRBV5-1 and TRBJ1-2, with no clear D. The germline CDR1 and CDR2 sequences are SGHRS and YFSETQ. V lost 4 bases, J lost 4 bases, and 26 bases lay in between. The CDR3 has 18 residues. The CDR3 DNA is TGCGCCAGCAGCCGAGTAAGGACCTCAGGACTGCCATTCTATGGCTACACCTTC. Translating gives CASSRVRTSGLPFYGYTF.

This clonotype has ten or more counts. This chain uses TRBV7-6 with TRBJ1-1; 8 bases match TRBD1. After removal of 1 base from V and 4 bases from J, the junction contained 5 bases not matched to a gene. Germline assignment: CDR1 SGHVS and CDR2 FNYEAQ. This CDR3 is built from 15 residues. CDR3 nucleotide sequence: TGTGCCAGCAGCTTAGTAGACAGGGGTACCACTGAAGCTTTCTTT. Residues: CASSLVDRGTTEAFF.

This clonotype was seen once. V gene TRBV25-1 combines with J gene TRBJ2-5; 12 nucleotides align to TRBD2. This CDR3 is built from 16 residues. The J segment lost 5 bases and the V segment lost 1 base, leaving 5 bases of the junction unmatched. From germline, CDR1 is MGHDK and CDR2 SYGVNS. CDR3 coding DNA: TGTGCCAGCAGTGAATGGACTAGCGGGACTTGGGAGACCCAGTACTTC. It yields the protein CASSEWTSGTWETQYF.

The chain is built from TRBV5-1 and TRBJ1-2; TRBD1 aligns across 7 bases. This CDR3 spans 14 amino acids. Germline V gives CDR1 SGHRS, CDR2 YFSETQ. With V trimmed by 4 bases and J by 1 base, 4 bases remained unmatched. The CDR3 DNA reads as TGCGCCAGCAGCACGGGACAGTATAACTATGGCTACACCTTC. Amino acids: CASSTGQYNYGYTF.

This clonotype was observed a few times. The chain has TRBV29-1 and TRBJ2-2; either TRBD1 or TRBD2 may supply D (5 bases each). The CDR3 is made up of 13 amino acids. V lost 4 bases and J 4 bases, leaving 10 bases between the germline ends. CDR1 is SQVTM and CDR2 is ANQGSEA in the germline V gene. The CDR3 nucleotides read TGCAGCGTTGGTGGGACGGGCACCGGGGAGCTGTTTTTT. It yields the protein CSVGGTGTGELFF.

This chain uses TRBV12-3 or TRBV12-4 with TRBJ2-6; D perhaps matches TRBD2 (5 bases). The CDR3 has 16 residues. V gave up 6 bases and J gave up 0 bases, with 12 bases separating them. CDR3 DNA: TGTGCCAGCAGAGATCCACGGGGCTCTGGGGCCAACGTCCTGACTTTC. This encodes CASRDPRGSGANVLTF.

This chain connects TRBV10-3 to TRBJ1-1; no clear D. V was cut by 9 bases and J by 1 base, with 9 bases left in between. The V gene's germline CDR1 is ENHRY and CDR2 SYGVKD. This CDR3 is built from 12 residues. CDR3 nucleotide sequence: TGTGCCATTAATAGGGCGAACACTGAAGCTTTCTTT. This codes for CAINRANTEAFF.

The table lists this clonotype with many counts. The rearrangement joins TRBV7-6 to TRBJ2-5; D perhaps matches TRBD2 (6 bases). The CDR3 length is 15 residues. CDR1 and CDR2 (germline): SGHVS, FNYEAQ. V lost 4 bases to trimming and J lost 7 bases, with 19 bases between them. The CDR3 sequence: CASSSPRGTFGTQYF. CDR3 coding DNA: TGTGCCAGCAGCTCCCCCCGCGGGACTTTCGGGACCCAGTACTTC.

This clonotype came up many times. The V and J genes are TRBV29-1 and TRBJ1-1, with 10 positions matching TRBD1. V shed 7 bases and J 4 bases; nucleotides not matched to a gene: 9. The CDR3 is made up of 14 amino acids. CDR1 is SQVTM, CDR2 ANQGSEA, per germline. The chain's CDR3 is CSARQGARVTEAFF. Written as DNA, the CDR3 is TGCAGCGCCCGACAGGGGGCGCGCGTCACTGAAGCTTTCTTT.

This clonotype has ten or more counts. Here the CDR3 DNA reads TGTGCCACCACAACTGATACTAACACTGAAGCTTTCTTT. It specifies CATTTDTNTEAFF. The chain employs TRBV2 and TRBJ1-1; D gene ambiguous. Germline assignment: CDR1 SNHLY and CDR2 FYNNEI. This CDR3 region has 13 residues. The ends were cut back, 10 bases at V and 2 bases at J, with 14 bases in the middle.

The chain is built from TRBV2 and TRBJ2-7; 8 nucleotides align to TRBD2. Germline V CDR1 and CDR2: SNHLY, FYNNEI. This CDR3 spans 12 amino acids. Trimming cost V 8 bases and J 3 bases; bases outside gene matches: 3. CDR3 coding DNA: TGTGCCAGCGGACTAGCTCTCTACGAGCAGTACTTC. It is translated as CASGLALYEQYF.